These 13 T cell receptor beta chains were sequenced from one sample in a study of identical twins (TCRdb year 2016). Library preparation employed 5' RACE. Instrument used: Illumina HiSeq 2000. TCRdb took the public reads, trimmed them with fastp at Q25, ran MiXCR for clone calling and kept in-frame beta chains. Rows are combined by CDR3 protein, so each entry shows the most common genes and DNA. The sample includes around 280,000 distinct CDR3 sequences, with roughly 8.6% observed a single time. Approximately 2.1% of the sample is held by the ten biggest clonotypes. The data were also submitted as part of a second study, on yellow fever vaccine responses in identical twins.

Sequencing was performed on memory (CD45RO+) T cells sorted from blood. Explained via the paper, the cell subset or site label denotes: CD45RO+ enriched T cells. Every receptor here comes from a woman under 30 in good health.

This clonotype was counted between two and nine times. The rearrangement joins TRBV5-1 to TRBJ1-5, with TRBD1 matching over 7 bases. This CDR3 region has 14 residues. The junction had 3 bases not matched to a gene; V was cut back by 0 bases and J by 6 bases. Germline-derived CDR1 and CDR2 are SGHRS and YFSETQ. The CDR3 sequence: CASSLEGGGQPQHF. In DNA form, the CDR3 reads TGCGCCAGCAGCTTGGAAGGGGGCGGTCAGCCCCAGCATTTT.

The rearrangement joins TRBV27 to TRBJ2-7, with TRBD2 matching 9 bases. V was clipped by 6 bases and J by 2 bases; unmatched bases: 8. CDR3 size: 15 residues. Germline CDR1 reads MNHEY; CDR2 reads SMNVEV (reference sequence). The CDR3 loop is CASSPRGLATYEQYF. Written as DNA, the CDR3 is TGTGCCAGCAGCCCCCGCGGACTAGCGACCTACGAGCAGTACTTC.

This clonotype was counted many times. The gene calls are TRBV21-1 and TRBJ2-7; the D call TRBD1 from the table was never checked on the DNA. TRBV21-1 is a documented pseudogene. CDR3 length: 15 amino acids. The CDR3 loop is CASSKDGKGGYEQYF. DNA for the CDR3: TGTGCCAGCAGCAAAGATGGGAAAGGGGGCTACGAGCAGTACTTC.

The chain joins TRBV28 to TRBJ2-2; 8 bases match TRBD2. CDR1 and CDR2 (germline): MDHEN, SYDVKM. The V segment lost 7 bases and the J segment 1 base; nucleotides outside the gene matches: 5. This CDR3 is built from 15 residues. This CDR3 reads CASTERGRNTGELFF. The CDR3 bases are TGTGCCAGCACGGAGCGGGGGCGGAACACCGGGGAGCTGTTTTTT.

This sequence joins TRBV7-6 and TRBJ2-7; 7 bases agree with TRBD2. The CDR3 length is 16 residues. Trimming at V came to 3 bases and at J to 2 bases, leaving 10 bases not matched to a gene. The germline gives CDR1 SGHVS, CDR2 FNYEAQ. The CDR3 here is CASSLTSSLAPYEQYF. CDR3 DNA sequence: TGTGCCAGCAGCTTGACTAGCTCCTTGGCCCCCTACGAGCAGTACTTC.

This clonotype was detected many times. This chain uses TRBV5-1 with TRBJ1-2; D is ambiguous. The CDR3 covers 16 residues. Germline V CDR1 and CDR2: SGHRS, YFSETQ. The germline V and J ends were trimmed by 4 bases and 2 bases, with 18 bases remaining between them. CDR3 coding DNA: TGCGCCAGCAGCCCGGAACTCGGACGGACCAACTATGGCTACACCTTC. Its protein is CASSPELGRTNYGYTF.

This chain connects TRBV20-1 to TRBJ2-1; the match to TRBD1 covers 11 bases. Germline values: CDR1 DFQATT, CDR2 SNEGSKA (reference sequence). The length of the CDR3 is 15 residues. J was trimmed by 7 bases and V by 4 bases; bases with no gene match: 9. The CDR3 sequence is CSAITRDRGKNEQFF. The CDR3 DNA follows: TGCAGTGCTATAACAAGGGACAGGGGGAAAAATGAGCAGTTCTTC.

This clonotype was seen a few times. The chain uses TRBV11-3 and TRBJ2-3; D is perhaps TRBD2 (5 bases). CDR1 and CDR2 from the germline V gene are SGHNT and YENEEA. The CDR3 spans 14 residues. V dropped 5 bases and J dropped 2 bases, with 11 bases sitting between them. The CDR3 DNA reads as TGTGCCAGCAGCGAGGGATGGAACACAGATACGCAGTATTTT. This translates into CASSEGWNTDTQYF.

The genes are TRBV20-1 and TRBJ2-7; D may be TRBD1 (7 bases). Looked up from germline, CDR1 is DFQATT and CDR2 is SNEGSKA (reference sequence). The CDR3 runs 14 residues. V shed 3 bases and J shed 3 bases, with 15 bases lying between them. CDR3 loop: CSAREGQSYYEQYF. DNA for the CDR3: TGCAGTGCTAGGGAGGGACAGAGCTACTACGAGCAGTACTTC.

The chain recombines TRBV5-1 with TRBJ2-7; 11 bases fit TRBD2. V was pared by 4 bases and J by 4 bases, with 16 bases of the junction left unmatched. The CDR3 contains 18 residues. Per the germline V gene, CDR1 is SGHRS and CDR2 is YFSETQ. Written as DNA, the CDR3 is TGCGCCAGCAGCAGAAGCGGGACTAGCGGCCCTAGGGATTACGAGCAGTACTTC. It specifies CASSRSGTSGPRDYEQYF.

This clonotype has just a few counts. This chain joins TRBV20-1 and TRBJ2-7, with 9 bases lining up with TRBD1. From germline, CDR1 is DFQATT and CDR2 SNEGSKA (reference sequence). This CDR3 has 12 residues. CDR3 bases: TGCATGACCCCGGGACAGGGCTTTGAGCAGTACTTC. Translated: CMTPGQGFEQYF.

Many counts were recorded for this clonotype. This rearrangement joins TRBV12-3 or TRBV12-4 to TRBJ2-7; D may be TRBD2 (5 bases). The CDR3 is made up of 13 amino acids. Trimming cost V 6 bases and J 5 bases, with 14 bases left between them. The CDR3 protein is CASSLLRDDEQYF. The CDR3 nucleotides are TGTGCCAGCAGCCTCCTACGGGATGACGAGCAGTACTTC.

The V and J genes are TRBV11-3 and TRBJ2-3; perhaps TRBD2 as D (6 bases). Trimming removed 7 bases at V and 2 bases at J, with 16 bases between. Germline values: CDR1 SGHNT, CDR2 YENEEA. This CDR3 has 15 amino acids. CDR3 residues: CASTRDSHATDTQYF. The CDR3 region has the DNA TGTGCCAGCACCCGGGACTCTCACGCCACAGATACGCAGTATTTT.